The 2 T cell receptor beta chains in this list originate from one sample, sequenced in a study of blood T cells in healthy people across ages. Primers used in a second PCR of about 6 to 11 cycles were a sample-barcoded 5' primer and a J-beta primer mix. TCRdb ran MiXCR on the 5' RACE reads and lists one entry per CDR3 protein. Of over 1,300,000 distinct CDR3 sequences listed, 45% to 70% are singletons. The sample was blood. The source is a man between 18 and 35 years old in good health.

The rearrangement uses TRBV24-1 and TRBJ1-2; a weak D match, TRBD1 (5 bases). Germline values: CDR1 KGHDR, CDR2 SFDVKD. V lost 4 bases and J 0 bases, leaving 11 bases between the germline ends. CDR3 length equals 15 residues. CDR3 loop: CATSDPTEANYGYTF. The DNA of the CDR3 is TGTGCCACCAGTGACCCGACAGAAGCTAACTATGGCTACACCTTC.

The chain has TRBV20-1 and TRBJ1-6; 7 nucleotides match TRBD1. CDR1 is DFQATT, CDR2 SNEGSKA, per germline (reference sequence). The CDR3 is 14 residues long. After removal of 3 bases from V and 7 bases from J, the junction contained 6 bases not matched to a gene. CDR3 sequence (DNA): TGCAGTGCTAGGAATCGACAGGGAAATTCACCCCTCCACTTT. This codes for CSARNRQGNSPLHF.